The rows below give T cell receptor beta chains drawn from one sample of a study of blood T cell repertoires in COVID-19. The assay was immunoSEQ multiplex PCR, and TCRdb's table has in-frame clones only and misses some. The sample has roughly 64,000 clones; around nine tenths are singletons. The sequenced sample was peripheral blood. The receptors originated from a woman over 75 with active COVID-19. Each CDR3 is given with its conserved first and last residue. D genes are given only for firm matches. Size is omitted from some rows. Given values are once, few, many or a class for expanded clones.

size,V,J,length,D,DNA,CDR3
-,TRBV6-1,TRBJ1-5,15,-,TGTGCCAGCAGTGAAACTCGCCAGGCGAATCAGCCCCAGCATTTT,CASSETRQANQPQHF
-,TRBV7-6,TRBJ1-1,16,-,TGTGCCAGCAGCACCCAACTAGGGCGGGGGAACACTGAAGCTTTCTTT,CASSTQLGRGNTEAFF
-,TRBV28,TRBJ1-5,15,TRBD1,TGTGCCAGCAGTCACCCCGGACAGGGGAATCAGCCCCAGCATTTT,CASSHPGQGNQPQHF
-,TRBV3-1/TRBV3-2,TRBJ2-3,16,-,TGTGCCAGCAGCCAAGATGTGTCTAGCGGCACAGATACGCAGTATTTT,CASSQDVSSGTDTQYF
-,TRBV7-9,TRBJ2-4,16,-,TGTGCCAGCAGCTTAGTTCAGGGATTGGCCAAAAACATTCAGTACTTC,CASSLVQGLAKNIQYF
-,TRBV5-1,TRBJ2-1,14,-,TGCGCCAGCAGTCGCGGTGACAGGTACAATGAGCAGTTCTTC,CASSRGDRYNEQFF
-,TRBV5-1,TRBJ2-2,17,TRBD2,TGCGCCAGCAGCTTTGTTGCGGGGGTCGCGAACACCGGGGAGCTGTTTTTT,CASSFVAGVANTGELFF
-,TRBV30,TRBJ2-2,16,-,TGTGCCTGGAGTGCTAGGGGGAGGGCCAGGGCCGGGGAGCTGTTTTTT,CAWSARGRARAGELFF
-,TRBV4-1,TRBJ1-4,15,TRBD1,TGCGCCAGCAGCCAAAGGACAGGCTCTAATGAAAAACTGTTTTTT,CASSQRTGSNEKLFF
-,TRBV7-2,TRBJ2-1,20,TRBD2,TGTGCCAGCAGCTTAGCGCGTCCAGCGGGGACCTTACGGTCCTACAATGAGCAGTTCTTC,CASSLARPAGTLRSYNEQFF
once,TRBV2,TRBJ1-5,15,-,TGTGCCAGCAGTGAAAGGTCGGGGGGGCTATTGCCCCAGCATTTT,CASSERSGGLLPQHF
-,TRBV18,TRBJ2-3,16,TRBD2,TGTGCCAGCTCACCACCCGGACTAGCGAGCGCAGATACGCAGTATTTT,CASSPPGLASADTQYF
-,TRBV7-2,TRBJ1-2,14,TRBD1,TGTGCCAGCAGCTTAGGACAGGGGGACTATGGCTACACCTTC,CASSLGQGDYGYTF
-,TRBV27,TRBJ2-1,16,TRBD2,TGTGCCAGCAGTTTATTGGGTATAGCGGGGGGGCCAGGGCAGTTCTTC,CASSLLGIAGGPGQFF
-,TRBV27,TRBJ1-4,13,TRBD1,TGTGCCAGCAGCTGGACAGGGAGGACTCAACTGTTTTTT,CASSWTGRTQLFF
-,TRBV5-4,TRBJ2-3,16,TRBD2,TGTGCCAGCAGCTTCGAGCGGGGGGGCGGCACAGATACGCAGTATTTT,CASSFERGGGTDTQYF
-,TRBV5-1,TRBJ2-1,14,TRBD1,TGCGCCAGCAGCCAAGGACAGGGAGCGGGTGAGCAGTTCTTC,CASSQGQGAGEQFF
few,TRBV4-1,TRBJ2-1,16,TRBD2,TGCGCCAGCAGCCAAGACCCTAGCGGGGGGTTAAGGGAGCAGTTCTTC,CASSQDPSGGLREQFF
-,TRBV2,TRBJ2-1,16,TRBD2,TGTGCCAGCAGTGGGGCTAGCGGGAGGGCGGGGAATGAGCAGTTCTTC,CASSGASGRAGNEQFF
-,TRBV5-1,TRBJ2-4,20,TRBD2,TGCGCCAGCAGCCGGGTAGGACTAGCGGGAGGTACCCTAGCCAAAAACATTCAGTACTTC,CASSRVGLAGGTLAKNIQYF
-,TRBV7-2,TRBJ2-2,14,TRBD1,TGTGCCAGCAGCCCGGACAGGGTAATCGGGGAGCTGTTTTTT,CASSPDRVIGELFF
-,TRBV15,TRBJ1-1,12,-,TGTGCCACCAGCACAGTGAACACTGAAGCTTTCTTT,CATSTVNTEAFF
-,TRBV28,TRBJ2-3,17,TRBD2,TGTGCCAGCAGTTTAAGTCTCGCGGGGGGGAGCACAGATACGCAGTATTTT,CASSLSLAGGSTDTQYF
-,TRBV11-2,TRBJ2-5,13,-,TGTGCCAGCAGCCCCGGAGCCCAAGAGACCCAGTACTTC,CASSPGAQETQYF
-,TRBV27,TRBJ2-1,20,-,TGTGCCAGCAGTTTATCTCTCAGAAGGACGATAGCGGCCACCTACAATGAGCAGTTCTTC,CASSLSLRRTIAATYNEQFF
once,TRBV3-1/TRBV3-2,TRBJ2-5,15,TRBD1,TGTGCCAGCAAAAAGGGACAGGGAGGTCAAGAGACCCAGTACTTC,CASKKGQGGQETQYF
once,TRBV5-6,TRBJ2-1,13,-,TGTGCCAGCAGCACGACTAGGCGGGGTGAGCAGTTCTTC,CASSTTRRGEQFF
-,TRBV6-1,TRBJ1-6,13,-,TGTGCCAGCAGTGATAGTATGTATTCACCCCTCCACTTT,CASSDSMYSPLHF
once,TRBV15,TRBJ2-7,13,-,TGTGCCACCAGCAGAGATGGAGGCTACGAGCAGTACTTC,CATSRDGGYEQYF
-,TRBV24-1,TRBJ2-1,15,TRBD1,TGTGCCACCAGTCGTTCGACAGGGAAGGTCGATGAGCAGTTCTTC,CATSRSTGKVDEQFF
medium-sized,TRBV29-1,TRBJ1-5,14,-,TGCAGCGTTGAAGAGAGTGGGGGGAATCAGCCCCAGCATTTT,CSVEESGGNQPQHF
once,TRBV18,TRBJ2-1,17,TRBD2,TGTGCCAGCTCACCACCGTGGACTAGCGGGGGGGCGTATGAGCAGTTCTTC,CASSPPWTSGGAYEQFF
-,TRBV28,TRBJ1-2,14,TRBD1,TGTGCCAGCAGGGAAGCAGGGGGCAGGGATGGCTACACCTTC,CASREAGGRDGYTF
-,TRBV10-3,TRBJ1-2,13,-,TGTGCCATCAGTACTCCCACAGTGTATGGCTACACCTTC,CAISTPTVYGYTF
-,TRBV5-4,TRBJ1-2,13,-,TGTGCCAGCAGCTTGGAGGGGGTATATGGCTACACCTTC,CASSLEGVYGYTF
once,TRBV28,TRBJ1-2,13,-,TGTGCCAGCAGTTCGTCCCACCGACAAACAACCACCTTC,CASSSSHRQTTTF
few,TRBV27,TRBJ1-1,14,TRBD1,TGTGCCAGCAGTACGGGACAGGGGAACACTGAAGCTTTCTTT,CASSTGQGNTEAFF
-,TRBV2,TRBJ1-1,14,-,TGTGCCAGCAGTGAAGGACCCCAGGGCACTGAAGCTTTCTTT,CASSEGPQGTEAFF
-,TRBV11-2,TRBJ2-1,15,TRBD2,TGTGCCAGCACCACCTGGGGGGGGACCTACAATGAGCAGTTCTTC,CASTTWGGTYNEQFF
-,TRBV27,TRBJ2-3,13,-,TGTGCCAGCAATCCGCGGAACACAGATACGCAGTATTTT,CASNPRNTDTQYF
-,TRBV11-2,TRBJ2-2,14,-,TGTGCCAGCAGCCCCGGGACATTCTCCGGGGAGCTGTTTTTT,CASSPGTFSGELFF
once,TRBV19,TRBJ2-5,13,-,TGTGCCAGTAGTTCCACGACACGGGGGACCCAGTACTTC,CASSSTTRGTQYF
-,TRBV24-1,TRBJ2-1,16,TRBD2,TGTGCCACCAGTGATAGAAGCGGGAGGACCTACAATGAGCAGTTCTTC,CATSDRSGRTYNEQFF
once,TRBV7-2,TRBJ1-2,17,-,TGTGCCAGCAGCTTAAGCTGGCGGGCAGGAAGCCATGATGGCTACACCTTC,CASSLSWRAGSHDGYTF
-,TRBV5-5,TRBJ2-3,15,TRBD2,TGTGCCAGCAGCTTGGTGCGGGAGGGCACAGATACGCAGTATTTT,CASSLVREGTDTQYF
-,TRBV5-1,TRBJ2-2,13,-,TGCGCCAGCAGCTTTGGGAGCACCGGGGAGCTGTTTTTT,CASSFGSTGELFF
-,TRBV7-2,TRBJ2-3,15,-,TGTGCCAGCAGATTATGGGGCTTTCGCCCAGATACGCAGTATTTT,CASRLWGFRPDTQYF
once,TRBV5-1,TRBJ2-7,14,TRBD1,TGCGCCAGCAGCTTGACCGGGACAGCCTACGAGCAGTACTTC,CASSLTGTAYEQYF
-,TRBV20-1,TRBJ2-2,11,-,TGCAGTGCCTTTAACACCGGGGAGCTGTTTTTT,CSAFNTGELFF
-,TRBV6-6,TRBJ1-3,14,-,TGTGCCAGCAGCTCCGCAGGGGTTGGAAACACCATATATTTT,CASSSAGVGNTIYF
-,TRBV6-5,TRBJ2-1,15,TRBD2,TGTGCCAGCAGTACCCAGAGCGGGAGGTACAATGAGCAGTTCTTC,CASSTQSGRYNEQFF
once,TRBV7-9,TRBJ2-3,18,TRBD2,TGTGCCAGCAGCTTAGCGTCTAGCGGGGGGGCCGGCACAGATACGCAGTATTTT,CASSLASSGGAGTDTQYF
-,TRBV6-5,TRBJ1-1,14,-,TGTGCCAGCATTGTAGGGGGGGTCGACACTGAAGCTTTCTTT,CASIVGGVDTEAFF